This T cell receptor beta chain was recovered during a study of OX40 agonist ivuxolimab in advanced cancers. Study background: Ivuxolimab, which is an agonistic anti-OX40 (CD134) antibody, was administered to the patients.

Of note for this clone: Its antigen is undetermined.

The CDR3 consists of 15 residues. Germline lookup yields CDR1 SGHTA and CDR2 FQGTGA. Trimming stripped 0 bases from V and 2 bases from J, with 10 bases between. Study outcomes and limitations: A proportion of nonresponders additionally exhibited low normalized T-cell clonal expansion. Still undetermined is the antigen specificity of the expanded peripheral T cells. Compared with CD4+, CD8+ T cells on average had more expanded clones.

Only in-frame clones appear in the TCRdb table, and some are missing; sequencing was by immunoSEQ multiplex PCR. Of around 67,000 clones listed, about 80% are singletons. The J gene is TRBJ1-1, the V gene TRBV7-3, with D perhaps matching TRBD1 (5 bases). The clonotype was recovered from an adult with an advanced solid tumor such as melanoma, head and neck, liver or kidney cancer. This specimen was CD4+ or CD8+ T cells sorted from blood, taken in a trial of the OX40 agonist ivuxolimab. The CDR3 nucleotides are TGTGCCAGCAGCTTAACCGGGGGGATAAACACTGAAGCTTTCTTT. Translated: CASSLTGGINTEAFF.